Listed here is a single T cell receptor (beta chain). Its antigen has not been determined. The input lacks base qualities; no much larger clone sits a single base away. The source of the sample is a study of Ad26.COV2.S vaccination and SARS-CoV-2 variants (dated by TCRdb to the early 2020s). In terms of the full investigation: The specificity and breadth of SARS-CoV-2-reactive T cell receptors after Ad26.COV2.S vaccination were assessed by TCRbeta repertoire sequencing. A total of about 30 samples were included in the TCR-sequenced set, comprising around 19 Ad26.COV2.S vaccine recipients, 5 placebo recipients and 8 SARS-CoV-2 convalescent individuals.

The germline V gene yields SGHVS for CDR1 and FQNEAQ for CDR2. Trimming at the junction amounts to 5 bases on V and 6 bases on J, and the germline ends lie 19 bases apart. Including cysteine and phenylalanine, the CDR3 has 15 amino acids. Only the CDR3 region is kept as DNA, spanning 45 bases read in frame from base 1. The immunoSEQ Assay was used to sequence TCRbeta CDR3 regions. After extraction, genomic DNA underwent amplification by bias-controlled multiplex PCR, followed by high-throughput sequencing. The source study handled its data this way. Collapsing and filtering of sequences were performed to quantify the absolute abundance of each unique TCRbeta CDR3 region. T cell fraction was estimated by normalizing TCRbeta template counts to usable DNA, with usable DNA measured through amplification of reference genes found in all nucleated cells. Repertoire TCRs were annotated as SARS-CoV-2-specific when V gene, CDR3 amino acid sequence and J gene were exactly matched to a known reactive TCR set. The reference SARS-CoV-2 TCR set was derived from MIRA and filtered for enrichment in COVID-19-positive ImmuneCODE repertoires, a step that removed public or cross-reactive TCRs. Drawing on the MIRA antigens, annotated TCRs were analysed further at the level of specific ORF or position within ORF. Breadth was defined as annotated unique rearrangements over total unique productive rearrangements; depth was the summed frequency of those rearrangements. TCR breadth was compared between groups using two-sided Wilcoxon rank-sum tests. The clones in this table, taken by TCRdb from immuneACCESS, are in-frame only. Not every clone is retained; where verified, under half of the shortfall comes from an unresolved V gene, and the cause of the rest is unknown. D and trimming come from the DNA, and the V and J calls and clone size come from that table. The sample table records just over 350,000 clones; roughly nine tenths of these occur just once. The ten largest clones represent around 4.2% of the sample.

Broader findings and caveats from the paper: It was noted by the authors that total T cell responses may have been underestimated by the TCR breadth and depth analyses. Vaccine and placebo recipients had comparable non-spike TCR breadth, which fits with the vaccine containing only spike. Substantial breadth of spike-specific CD8+ and CD4+ T cell responses was reported after vaccination. Ad26.COV2.S recipients had higher spike-specific TCR breadth than placebo recipients (P = 0.0014).

The sample's time point label, in plain terms: individuals recovered from natural SARS-CoV-2 infection. This clonotype was sampled from a human donor who had recovered from COVID-19. The source was peripheral blood, collected after recovery from COVID-19. The chain uses TRBV7-8 and TRBJ1-1; the D gene is perhaps TRBD1, from 5 matching bases. The DNA reads TGTGCCAGCAGCCTACTCCAACGTACAGGCCCTGAAGCTTTCTTT. The encoded protein is CASSLLQRTGPEAFF.